What follows is one T cell receptor beta chain and its context. Its antigen is as yet unknown. This sample stems from a study of shared clonotypes between healthy human individuals. Study details: Per-donor plates numbered three CD4 naive, three CD4 memory, two CD8 naive and one CD8 memory.

The junction had 5 bases not matched to a gene; V was cut back by 6 bases and J by 3 bases. The CDR3 runs 13 residues. CDR1 MNHEY and CDR2 SMNVEV come from the germline V gene (reference sequence). Data came from immunoSEQ multiplex PCR; TCRdb stores just in-frame clones and leaves some out. This repertoire shows under 1,100,000 clones, 75% to 80% found once; its top ten account for roughly 0.62%. Study findings and constraints: The expectation was that sequencing depth would affect clonotype sharing among donors. The sampled material consisted only of blood, and tissue repertoires are likely to differ.

The chain combines TRBV27 with TRBJ2-7; 7 bases line up with TRBD1. This TCR was recovered from a man younger than 35 in good health. Some clones in this sample may be carry-over from other donors' samples. The sequenced sample consisted of memory CD4+ T cells from PBMCs. The subset: CD45RA-negative fraction. The CDR3 sequence: CASRGTANYEQYF. In DNA form, the CDR3 reads TGTGCCAGCAGGGGGACAGCCAACTACGAGCAGTACTTC.